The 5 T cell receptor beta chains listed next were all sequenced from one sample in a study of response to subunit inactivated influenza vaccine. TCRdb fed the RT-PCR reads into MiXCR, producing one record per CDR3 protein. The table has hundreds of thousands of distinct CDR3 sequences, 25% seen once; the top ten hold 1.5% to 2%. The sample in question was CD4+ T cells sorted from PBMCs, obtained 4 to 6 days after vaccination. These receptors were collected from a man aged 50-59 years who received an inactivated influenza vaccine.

CDR3 bases: TGTGCCAGCAGCTTAGGGACAGGGGACCCTCGCTCTGGGGCCAACGTCCTGACTTTC. Translated, it gives CASSLGTGDPRSGANVLTF. The rearrangement uses TRBV11-2 and TRBJ2-6; 9 nucleotides line up with TRBD1. CDR1 is SGHAT, CDR2 FQNNGV, per germline. Trimming removed 1 base from V and 0 bases from J; junction bases left unmatched: 7. The CDR3 loop spans 19 amino acids.

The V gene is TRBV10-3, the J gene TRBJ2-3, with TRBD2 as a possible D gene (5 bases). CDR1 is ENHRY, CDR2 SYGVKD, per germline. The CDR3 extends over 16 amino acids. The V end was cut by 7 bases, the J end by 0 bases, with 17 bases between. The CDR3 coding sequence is TGTGCCATCACACGAGTCGCGGGCCCTAGCACAGATACGCAGTATTTT. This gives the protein CAITRVAGPSTDTQYF.

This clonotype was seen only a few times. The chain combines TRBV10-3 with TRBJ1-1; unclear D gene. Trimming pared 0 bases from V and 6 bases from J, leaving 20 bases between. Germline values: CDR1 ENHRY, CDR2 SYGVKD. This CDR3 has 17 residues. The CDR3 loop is CAISESIGLTRTAEAFF. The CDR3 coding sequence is TGTGCCATCAGTGAGTCGATAGGCCTGACTCGGACGGCTGAAGCTTTCTTT.

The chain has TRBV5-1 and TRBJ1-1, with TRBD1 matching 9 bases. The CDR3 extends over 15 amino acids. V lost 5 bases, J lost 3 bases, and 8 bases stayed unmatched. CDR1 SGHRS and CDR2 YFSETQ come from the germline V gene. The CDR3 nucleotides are TGCGCCAGCAGGTCGGGACAGGGTTGGCACACTGAAGCTTTCTTT. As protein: CASRSGQGWHTEAFF.

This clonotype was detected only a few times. CDR3 nucleotide sequence: TGCGCCAGCAGCTCGCCGGACATCCAAGTGGGAGAGCAGTACTTC. Its protein is CASSSPDIQVGEQYF. The chain employs TRBV5-1 and TRBJ2-7, with a tentative D call TRBD1 (5 bases). Germline V lookup: CDR1 SGHRS, CDR2 YFSETQ. V lost 3 bases to trimming and J lost 7 bases, with 20 bases between them. This CDR3 region has 15 residues.